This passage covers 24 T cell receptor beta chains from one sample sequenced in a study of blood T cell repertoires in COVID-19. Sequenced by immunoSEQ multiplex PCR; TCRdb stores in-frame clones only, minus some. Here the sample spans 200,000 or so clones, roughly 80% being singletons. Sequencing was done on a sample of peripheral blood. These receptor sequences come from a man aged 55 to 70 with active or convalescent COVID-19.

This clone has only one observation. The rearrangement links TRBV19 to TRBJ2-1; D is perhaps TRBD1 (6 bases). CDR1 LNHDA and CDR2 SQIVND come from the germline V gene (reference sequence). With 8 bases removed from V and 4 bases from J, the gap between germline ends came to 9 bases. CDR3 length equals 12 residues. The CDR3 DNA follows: TGTGCCAGTGAGGGGGTTTACAATGAGCAGTTCTTC. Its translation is CASEGVYNEQFF.

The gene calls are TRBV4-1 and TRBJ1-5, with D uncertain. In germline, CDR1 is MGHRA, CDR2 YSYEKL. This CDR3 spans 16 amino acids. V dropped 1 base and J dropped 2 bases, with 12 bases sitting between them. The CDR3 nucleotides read TGCGCCAGCAGCCAAGTCGGGATGGGAGGCAATCAGCCCCAGCATTTT. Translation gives CASSQVGMGGNQPQHF.

CDR3 sequence (DNA): TGTGCCAGCACCCTAGCCCCGAGCTCCTACAATGAGCAGTTCTTC. Protein: CASTLAPSSYNEQFF. This rearrangement joins TRBV9 to TRBJ2-1; TRBD2 is a possible D gene (5 bases). CDR3 length equals 15 residues. V gave up 6 bases and J gave up 0 bases, with 13 bases separating them. Germline-derived CDR1 and CDR2 are SGDLS and YYNGEE.

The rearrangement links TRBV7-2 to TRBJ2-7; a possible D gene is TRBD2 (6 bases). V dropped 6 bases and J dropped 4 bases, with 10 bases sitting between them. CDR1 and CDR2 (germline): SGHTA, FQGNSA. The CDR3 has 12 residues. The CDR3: CASSLDYYEQYF. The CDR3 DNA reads TGTGCCAGCAGTCTGGACTATTACGAGCAGTACTTC.

CDR3 protein: CASRPTESNEQFF. The CDR3 coding sequence is TGTGCCAGCAGGCCAACTGAATCCAATGAGCAGTTCTTC. V is TRBV2 and J is TRBJ2-1; D unclear. The CDR3 is made up of 13 amino acids. Germline-derived CDR1 and CDR2 are SNHLY and FYNNEI. V lost 6 bases and J lost 6, with 12 bases in between.

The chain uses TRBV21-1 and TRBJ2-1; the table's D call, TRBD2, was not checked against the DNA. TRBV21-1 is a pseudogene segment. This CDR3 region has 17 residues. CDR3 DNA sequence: TGTGCCAGCAGCAAAGGGACTAGCGGGAGGGCCCGTAATGAGCAGTTCTTC. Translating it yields CASSKGTSGRARNEQFF.

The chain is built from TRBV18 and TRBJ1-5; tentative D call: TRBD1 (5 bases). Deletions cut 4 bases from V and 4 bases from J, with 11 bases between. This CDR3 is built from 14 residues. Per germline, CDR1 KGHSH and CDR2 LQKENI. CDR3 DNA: TGTGCCAGCTCACTGGGCCGGGGGAATCAGCCCCAGCATTTT. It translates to CASSLGRGNQPQHF.

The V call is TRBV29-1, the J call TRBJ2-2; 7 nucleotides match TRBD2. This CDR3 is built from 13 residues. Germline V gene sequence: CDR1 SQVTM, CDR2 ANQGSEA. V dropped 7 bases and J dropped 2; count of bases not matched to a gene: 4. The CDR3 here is CSDREVNTGELFF. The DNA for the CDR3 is TGCAGCGACCGGGAGGTAAACACCGGGGAGCTGTTTTTT.

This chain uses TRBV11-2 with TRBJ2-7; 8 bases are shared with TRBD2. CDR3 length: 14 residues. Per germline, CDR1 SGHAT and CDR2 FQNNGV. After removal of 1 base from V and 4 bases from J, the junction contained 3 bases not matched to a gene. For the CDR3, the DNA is TGTGCCAGCAGCTTAGCGGCTAGCGGGTACGAGCAGTACTTC. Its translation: CASSLAASGYEQYF.

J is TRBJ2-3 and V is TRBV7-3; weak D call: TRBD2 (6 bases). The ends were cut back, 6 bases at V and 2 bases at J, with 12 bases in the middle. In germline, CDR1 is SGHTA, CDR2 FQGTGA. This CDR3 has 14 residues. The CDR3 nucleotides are TGTGCCAGCAGTCGGGACTCCAACACAGATACGCAGTATTTT. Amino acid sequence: CASSRDSNTDTQYF.

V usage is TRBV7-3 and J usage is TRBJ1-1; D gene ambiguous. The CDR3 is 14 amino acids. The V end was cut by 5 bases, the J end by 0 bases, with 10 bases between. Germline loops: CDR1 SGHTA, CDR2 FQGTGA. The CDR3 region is CASSPGQMNTEAFF. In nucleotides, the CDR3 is TGTGCCAGCAGCCCTGGCCAAATGAACACTGAAGCTTTCTTT.

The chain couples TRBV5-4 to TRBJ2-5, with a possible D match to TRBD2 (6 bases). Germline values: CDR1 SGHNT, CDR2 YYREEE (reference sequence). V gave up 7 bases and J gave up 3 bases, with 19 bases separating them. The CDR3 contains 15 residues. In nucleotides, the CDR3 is TGTGCCAGCCGTCCTTTCGGGAGAGGGGAAGAGACCCAGTACTTC. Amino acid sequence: CASRPFGRGEETQYF.

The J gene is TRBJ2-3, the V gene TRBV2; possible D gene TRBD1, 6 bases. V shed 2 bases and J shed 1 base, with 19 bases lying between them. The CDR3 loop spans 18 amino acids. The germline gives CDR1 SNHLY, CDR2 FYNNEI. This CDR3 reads CASSESLGWGQGTDTQYF. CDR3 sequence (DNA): TGTGCCAGCAGTGAATCCCTCGGGTGGGGGCAGGGCACAGATACGCAGTATTTT.

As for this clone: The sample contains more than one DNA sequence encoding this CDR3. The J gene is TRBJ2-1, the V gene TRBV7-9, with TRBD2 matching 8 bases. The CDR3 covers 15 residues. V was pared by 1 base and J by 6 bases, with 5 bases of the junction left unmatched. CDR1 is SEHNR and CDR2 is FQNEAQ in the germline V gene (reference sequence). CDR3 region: CASSLGASGSNEQFF. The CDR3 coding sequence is TGTGCCAGCAGCTTAGGAGCTAGCGGGTCCAATGAGCAGTTCTTC.

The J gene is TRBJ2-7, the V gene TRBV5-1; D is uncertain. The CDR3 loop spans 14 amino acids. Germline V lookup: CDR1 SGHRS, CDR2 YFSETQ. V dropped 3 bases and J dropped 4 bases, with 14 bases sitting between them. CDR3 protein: CASSSVVRVYEQYF. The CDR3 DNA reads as TGCGCCAGCAGCTCCGTGGTCCGGGTTTACGAGCAGTACTTC.

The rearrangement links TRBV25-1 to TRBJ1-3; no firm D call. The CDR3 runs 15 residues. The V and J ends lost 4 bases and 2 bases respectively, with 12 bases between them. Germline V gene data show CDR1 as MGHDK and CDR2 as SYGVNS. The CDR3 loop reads CASSALPGAGNTIYF. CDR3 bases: TGTGCCAGCAGTGCCCTCCCCGGGGCTGGAAACACCATATATTTT. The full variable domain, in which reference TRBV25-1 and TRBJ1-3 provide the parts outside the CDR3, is EADIYQTPRYLVIGTGKKITLECSQTMGHDKMYWYQQDPGMELHLIHYSYGVNSTEKGDLSSESTVSRIRTEHFPLTLESARPSHTSQYLCASSALPGAGNTIYFGEGSWLTVV.

The DNA for the CDR3 is TGTGCCAGCAGTTACCGAGGGGGGGGCACTGAAGCTTTCTTT. Translation: CASSYRGGGTEAFF. The J gene is TRBJ1-1, the V gene TRBV6-2 or TRBV6-3; tentative D call: TRBD1 (6 bases). CDR1 is MNHEY, CDR2 SVGEGT, per germline. The CDR3 is made up of 14 amino acids. Between the trimmed V and J ends, which lost 2 bases and 4 bases, there was a span of 11 bases.

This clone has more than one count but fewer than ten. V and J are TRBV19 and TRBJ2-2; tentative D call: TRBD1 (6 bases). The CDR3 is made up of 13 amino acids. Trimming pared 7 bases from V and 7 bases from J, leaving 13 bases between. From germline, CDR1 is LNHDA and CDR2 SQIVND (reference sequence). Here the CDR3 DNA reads TGTGCCAGTAATACAGGGTTGCTCGGGGAGCTGTTTTTT. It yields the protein CASNTGLLGELFF.

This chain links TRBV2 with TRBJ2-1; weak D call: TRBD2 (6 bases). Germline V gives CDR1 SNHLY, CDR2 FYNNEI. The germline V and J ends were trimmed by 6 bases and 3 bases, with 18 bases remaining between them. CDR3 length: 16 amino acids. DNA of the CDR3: TGTGCCAGCAGCGCCGAGACTAGTTTCATCTACAATGAGCAGTTCTTC. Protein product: CASSAETSFIYNEQFF.

The CDR3 protein is CASSQALGPAYEQYF. Here the CDR3 DNA reads TGTGCCAGCAGCCAAGCCCTAGGCCCGGCCTACGAGCAGTACTTC. The chain employs TRBV3-1 (or the pseudogene TRBV3-2) and TRBJ2-7; D gene ambiguous. Trimming pared 1 base from V and 2 bases from J, leaving 12 bases between. This CDR3 spans 15 amino acids. Germline V CDR1 and CDR2: LGHDT, YNNKEL (reference sequence).

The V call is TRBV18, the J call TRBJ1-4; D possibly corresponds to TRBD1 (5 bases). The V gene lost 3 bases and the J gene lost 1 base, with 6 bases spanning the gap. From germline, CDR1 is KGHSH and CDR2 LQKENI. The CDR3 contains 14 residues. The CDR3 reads CASSPRGTNEKLFF. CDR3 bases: TGTGCCAGCTCACCTAGGGGAACTAATGAAAAACTGTTTTTT.

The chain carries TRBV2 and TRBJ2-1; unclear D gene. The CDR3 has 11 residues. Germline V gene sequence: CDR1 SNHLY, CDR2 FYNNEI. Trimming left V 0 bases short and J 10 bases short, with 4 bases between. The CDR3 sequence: CASSEAREQFF. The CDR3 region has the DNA TGTGCCAGCAGTGAAGCGAGGGAGCAGTTCTTC.

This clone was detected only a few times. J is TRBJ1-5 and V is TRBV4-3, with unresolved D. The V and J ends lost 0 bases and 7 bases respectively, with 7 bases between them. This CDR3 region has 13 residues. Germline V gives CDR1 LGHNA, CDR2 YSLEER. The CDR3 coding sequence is TGCGCCAGCAGCCAAGATCTAGAGCAGCCCCAGCATTTT. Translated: CASSQDLEQPQHF.

For the CDR3, the DNA is TGTGCCAGCTCCCCTCTAGCTTGGAGCGGGGTCACAGATACGCAGTATTTT. This codes for CASSPLAWSGVTDTQYF. V is TRBV18 and J is TRBJ2-3; 7 bases are shared with TRBD2. From germline, CDR1 is KGHSH and CDR2 LQKENI. Unmatched junction bases numbered 14, after V lost 6 bases and J lost 2 bases. This CDR3 is built from 17 residues.